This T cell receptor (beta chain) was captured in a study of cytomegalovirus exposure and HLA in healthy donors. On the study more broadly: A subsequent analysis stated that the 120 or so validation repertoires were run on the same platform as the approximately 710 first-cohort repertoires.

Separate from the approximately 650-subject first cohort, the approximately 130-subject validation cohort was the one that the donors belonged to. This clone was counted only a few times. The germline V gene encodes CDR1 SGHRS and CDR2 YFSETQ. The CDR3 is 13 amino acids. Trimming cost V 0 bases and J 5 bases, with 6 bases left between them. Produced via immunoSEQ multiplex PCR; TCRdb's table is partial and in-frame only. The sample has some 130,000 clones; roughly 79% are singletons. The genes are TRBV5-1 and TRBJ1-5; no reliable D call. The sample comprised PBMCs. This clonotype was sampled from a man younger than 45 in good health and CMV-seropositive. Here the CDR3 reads CASSLERDQPQHF. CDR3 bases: TGCGCCAGCAGCTTGGAACGGGATCAGCCCCAGCATTTT. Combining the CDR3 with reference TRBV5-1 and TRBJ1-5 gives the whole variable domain KAGVTQTPRYLIKTRGQQVTLSCSPISGHRSVSWYQQTPGQGLQFLFEYFSETQRNKGNFPGRFSGRQFSNSRSEMNVSTLELGDSALYLCASSLERDQPQHFGDGTRLSIL.